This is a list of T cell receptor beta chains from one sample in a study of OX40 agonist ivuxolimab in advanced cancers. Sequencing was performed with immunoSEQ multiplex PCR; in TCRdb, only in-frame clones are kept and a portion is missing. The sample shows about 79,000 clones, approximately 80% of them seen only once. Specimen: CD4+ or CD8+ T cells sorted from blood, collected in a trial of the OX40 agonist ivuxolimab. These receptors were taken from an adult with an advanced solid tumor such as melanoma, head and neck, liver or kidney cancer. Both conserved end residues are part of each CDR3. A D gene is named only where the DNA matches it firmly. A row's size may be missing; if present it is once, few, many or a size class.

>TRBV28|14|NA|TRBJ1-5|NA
TGTGCCAGCAGTCCCGTGGGGGAGTGGCAGCCCCAGCATTTT
CASSPVGEWQPQHF
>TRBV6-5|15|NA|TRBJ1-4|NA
TGTGCCAGCAGGGCACACAGGGTATTGGCAGAAAAACTGTTTTTT
CASRAHRVLAEKLFF
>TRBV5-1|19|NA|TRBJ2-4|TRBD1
TGCGCCAGCAGCTTGGATGGGACAGGAAGCCCAGTAGCCAAAAACATTCAGTACTTC
CASSLDGTGSPVAKNIQYF
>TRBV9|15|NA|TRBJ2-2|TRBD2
TGTGCCAGCAGCGAGAGAGCGGGGGACACCGGGGAGCTGTTTTTT
CASSERAGDTGELFF
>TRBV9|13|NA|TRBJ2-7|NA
TGTGCCAGCAGCGTAGCGCCATCCTACGAGCAGTACTTC
CASSVAPSYEQYF
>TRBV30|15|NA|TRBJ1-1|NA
TGTGCCTGCCCGCCGGGCAGCGGGGCGAGCACTGAAGCTTTCTTT
CACPPGSGASTEAFF
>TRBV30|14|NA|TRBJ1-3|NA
TGTGCCTGGAGCACACCGGGTGCTGGAAACACCATATATTTT
CAWSTPGAGNTIYF
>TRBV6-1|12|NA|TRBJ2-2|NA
TGTGCCAGCCACACCAACACCGGGGAGCTGTTTTTT
CASHTNTGELFF
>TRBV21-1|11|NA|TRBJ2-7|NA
TGTGCCAGCAGCACAACTAGCGGGAACCTGTTC
CASSTTSGNLF
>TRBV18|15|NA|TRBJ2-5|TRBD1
TGTGCCAGCTCAGTTGGGACAGGTGCGGGAGAGACCCAGTACTTC
CASSVGTGAGETQYF
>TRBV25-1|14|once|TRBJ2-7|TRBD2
TGTGCCAGCAGTGAAAATGCGGGAGTGGGCGAGCAGTACTTC
CASSENAGVGEQYF
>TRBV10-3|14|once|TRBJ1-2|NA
TGTGCCATCAGTGATCCTCCAGGGAGCTATGGCTACACCTTC
CAISDPPGSYGYTF
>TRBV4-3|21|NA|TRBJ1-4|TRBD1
TGCGCCAGCAGCCAAGATTGGGCACAGGGGGCTTTCGCGGTCCGAAGTCAAAAACTGTTTTTT
CASSQDWAQGAFAVRSQKLFF
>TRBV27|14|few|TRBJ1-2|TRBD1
TGTGCCAGCAGTGCGCAGGGGGATGACTATGGCTACACCTTC
CASSAQGDDYGYTF
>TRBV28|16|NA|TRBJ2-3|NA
TGTGCCAGCAGTTTGTTCCGGGACCTTAGCACAGATACGCAGTATTTT
CASSLFRDLSTDTQYF
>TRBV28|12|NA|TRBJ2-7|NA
TGTGCCAGCAGTTTGCGGGTTTTCGAGCAGTACTTC
CASSLRVFEQYF
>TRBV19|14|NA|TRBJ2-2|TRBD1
TGTGCCAGTAGGACAGGGGGCGACACCGGGGAGCTGTTTTTT
CASRTGGDTGELFF
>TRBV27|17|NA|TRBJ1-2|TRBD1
TGTGCCAGCAGTTTATTGGGACAGCAACTCGCTAACTATGGCTACACCTTC
CASSLLGQQLANYGYTF
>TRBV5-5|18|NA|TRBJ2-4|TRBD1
TGTGCCAGCAGCTGGCCGGGACAGGGGGCTTTAGCCAAAAACATTCAGTACTTC
CASSWPGQGALAKNIQYF
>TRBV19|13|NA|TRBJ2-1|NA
TGTGCCAGTAGTATAGATTCGGGGACAGAGCAGTTCTTC
CASSIDSGTEQFF
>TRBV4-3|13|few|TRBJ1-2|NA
TGCGCCAGCAGCCAACCCCCAGAGGGAGGCTACACCTTC
CASSQPPEGGYTF
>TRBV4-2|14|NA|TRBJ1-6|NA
TGTGCCAGCAGCCAAGATTCTCCCCATTCACCCCTCCACTTT
CASSQDSPHSPLHF
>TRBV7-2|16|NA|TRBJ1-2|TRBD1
TGTGCCAGCAGCTTAGTAGGGACAGGGGGAAGCGGTGGCTACACCTTC
CASSLVGTGGSGGYTF
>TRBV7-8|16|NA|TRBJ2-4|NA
TGTGCCAGCAGCTTAGGTCCTAAAATAGCCAAAAACATTCAGTACTTC
CASSLGPKIAKNIQYF
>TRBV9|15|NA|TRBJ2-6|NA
TGTGCCAGCAGCGTTCTAGGCACTGGGGCCAACGTCCTGACTTTC
CASSVLGTGANVLTF
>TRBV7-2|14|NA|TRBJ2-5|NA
TGTGCCAGCAGCCCCCCGTCCACCCCAGAGACCCAGTACTTC
CASSPPSTPETQYF
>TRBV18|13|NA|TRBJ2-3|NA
TGTGCCAGCTCACCTACCAATGGGGATACGCAGTATTTT
CASSPTNGDTQYF
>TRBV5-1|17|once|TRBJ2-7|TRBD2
TGCGCCAGCAGCTTGTTTCCACCCGGGGGGAAGTTCTACGAGCAGTACTTC
CASSLFPPGGKFYEQYF
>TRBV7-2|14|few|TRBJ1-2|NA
TGTGCCAGCAGCTTAGTAGGCAGCTCCTATGGCTACACCTTC
CASSLVGSSYGYTF
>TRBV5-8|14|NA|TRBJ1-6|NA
TGTGCCAGCACCGTAGGCTCCTATAATTCACCCCTCCACTTT
CASTVGSYNSPLHF
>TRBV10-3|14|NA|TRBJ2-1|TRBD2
TGTGCCATCATGACTAGCGGGGGGAATAATGAGCAGTTCTTC
CAIMTSGGNNEQFF
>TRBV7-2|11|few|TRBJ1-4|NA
TGTGCCAGCAGCTTAGAGGGGAAACTGTTTTTT
CASSLEGKLFF
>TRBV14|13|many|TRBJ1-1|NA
TGTGCCAGCAGCCAGGGAGTGAACACTGAAGCTTTCTTT
CASSQGVNTEAFF
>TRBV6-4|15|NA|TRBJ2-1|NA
TGTGCCAGCAGTGTCCAGGGGAGCTCCTACAATGAGCAGTTCTTC
CASSVQGSSYNEQFF
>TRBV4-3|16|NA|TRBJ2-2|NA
TGCGCCAGCAGCCAAGAAACGTCAGGGAGGACCGGGGAGCTGTTTTTT
CASSQETSGRTGELFF
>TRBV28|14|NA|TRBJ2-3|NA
TGTGCCAGCAGTCCCCAGGGAATCACAGATACGCAGTATTTT
CASSPQGITDTQYF
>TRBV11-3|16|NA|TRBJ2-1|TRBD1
TGTGCCAGCAGCTCCGGGACAGGGGTAATCGACGGTGAGCAGTTCTTC
CASSSGTGVIDGEQFF
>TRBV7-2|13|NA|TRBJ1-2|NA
TGTGCCAGCAGCTTAGCAGGGCGGTATGGCTACACCTTC
CASSLAGRYGYTF
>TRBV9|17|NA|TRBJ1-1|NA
TGTGCCAGCAGCGTAGCTGTGGGGGACGCGGGGAACACTGAAGCTTTCTTT
CASSVAVGDAGNTEAFF
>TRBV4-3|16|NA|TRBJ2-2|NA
TGCGCCAGCAGCCAAGATCTGGGTGTCAACACCGGGGAGCTGTTTTTT
CASSQDLGVNTGELFF
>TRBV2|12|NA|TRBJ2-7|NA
TGTGCCAGCTCTGGAATATCCTACGAGCAGTACTTC
CASSGISYEQYF
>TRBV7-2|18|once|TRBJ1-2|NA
TGTGCCAGCAGCTTAGTATCGACGTACGAAGCGGGGGACTATGGCTACACCTTC
CASSLVSTYEAGDYGYTF
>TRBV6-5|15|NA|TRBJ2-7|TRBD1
TGTGCCAGCAGTTACGACGGACAGGGGTTCAACGAGCAGTACTTC
CASSYDGQGFNEQYF
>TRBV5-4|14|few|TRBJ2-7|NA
TGTGCCAGCAGCTTGCCCGGGGGATCATACGAGCAGTACTTC
CASSLPGGSYEQYF
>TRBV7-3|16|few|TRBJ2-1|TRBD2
TGTGCCAGCAGCCAAGCAAGCGGGAAAGGCTCCAATGAGCAGTTCTTC
CASSQASGKGSNEQFF
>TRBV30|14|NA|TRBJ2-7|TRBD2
TGTGCCGGGGGGACTAGCGGGGGGTTCTACGAGCAGTACTTC
CAGGTSGGFYEQYF
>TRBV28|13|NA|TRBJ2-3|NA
TGTGCCAGCAGTTTGACCGACACAGATACGCAGTATTTT
CASSLTDTDTQYF
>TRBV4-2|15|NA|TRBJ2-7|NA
TGTGCCAGCAGCCAGACCAGGGGCTCCTCCTACGAGCAGTACTTC
CASSQTRGSSYEQYF
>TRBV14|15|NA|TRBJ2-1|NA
TGTGCCAGCAGCCACTTGCGGACAGTATACAATGAGCAGTTCTTC
CASSHLRTVYNEQFF
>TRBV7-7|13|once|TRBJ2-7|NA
TGTGCTAGCAGTCCACTAGAGATGGGCGAGCAGTACTTC
CASSPLEMGEQYF
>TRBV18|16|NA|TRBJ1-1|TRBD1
TGTGCCAGCTCACCACGAACCCGACAGGGATACACTGAAGCTTTCTTT
CASSPRTRQGYTEAFF
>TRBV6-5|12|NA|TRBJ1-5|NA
TGTGCCAGCAGTTACCCCGGACAGCCCCAGCATTTT
CASSYPGQPQHF
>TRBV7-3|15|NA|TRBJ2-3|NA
TGTGCCAGCAGGGAAACAGGGGGGGCCACAGATACGCAGTATTTT
CASRETGGATDTQYF
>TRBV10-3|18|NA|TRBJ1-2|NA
TGTGCCATCAGTGAACCTAACCGTCGGGGGAGCAGCATATATGGCTACACCTTC
CAISEPNRRGSSIYGYTF
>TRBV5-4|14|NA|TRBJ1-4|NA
TGTGCCAGCAGCTCCGGTTCAACTAATGAAAAACTGTTTTTT
CASSSGSTNEKLFF
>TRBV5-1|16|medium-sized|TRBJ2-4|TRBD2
TGCGCCAGCAGCTTGGGACTAGCGGGGGCCAAAAACATTCAGTACTTC
CASSLGLAGAKNIQYF
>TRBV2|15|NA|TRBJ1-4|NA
TGTGCCAGCGCCCGGGGAGGGGAAGCTAATGAAAAACTGTTTTTT
CASARGGEANEKLFF
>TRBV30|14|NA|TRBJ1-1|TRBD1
TGTGCCTGGAGTGTAGGGACAGGGAGGACTGAAGCTTTCTTT
CAWSVGTGRTEAFF